The entry that follows covers one T cell receptor (beta chain) sequence. The antigen this receptor binds is unknown. Base qualities were left out, and no much larger clone turns up one base away. Genomic DNA was extracted from FACS-sorted cells, and TCRbeta chains were sequenced through the commercial immunoSEQ service. For the original study's pipeline: Repertoire data were analyzed with ImmunoSEQ Analyzer software v3.0 and R v3.5.1. Only productive rearrangements were analyzed, as sequences containing stop codons or out-of-frame rearrangements were removed. Simpson diversity, Shannon entropy, CDR3 length and nucleotide addition metrics were obtained from the sequencing provider. Clonotypes were categorized by frequency as dominant, sub-dominant, low or lowest abundance, and clonotypes below 0.1% were excluded from most analyses. A CDR3 amino acid clonotype was called public when found in at least two subjects at a cumulative frequency of at least 0.5%. TCRdb's version of the immuneACCESS table is confined to in-frame rearrangements and falls short of the full clone set. An unresolved V gene accounts for under half of the shortfall where checked; the remainder is of unknown origin. That table furnishes V, J and clone size, whereas the DNA furnished D and trimming. The sample table holds approximately 40,000 clones, of which 80% to 90% were seen once. The ten top clones hold roughly 11% of the sample.

The data derive from a study of CD8 T cells in acute hepatitis C reinfection (dated by TCRdb to 2020 to 2022). The study in broad terms: Both during acute infection and after viral clearance, the study profiled the TCRbeta repertoire of CD8+ T cells that were specific for the HCV NS3-1073 epitope. A few spontaneous resolvers provided paired acute and follow-up samples. Overall study results and their limits: High diversity was observed in NS3-1073 specific repertoires, and no significant differences in diversity were found between acute resolver, follow-up resolver and acute chronic samples. Preferential use of the TRBV04 and TRBV06 gene families was observed in all groups, and this preferential usage was not explained by overrepresentation in the naive pool. About 13 public clonotypes were found regardless of outcome; one public clonotype used V04-02/J02-02. NS3-1073 specific cells were too rare to sort in chronically infected subjects, so no follow-up repertoires exist for those subjects. Because bulk sequencing covered only the TCRbeta chain, the alphabeta pairing of public clonotypes could not be determined. CDR3 sequences shared with other epitopes were rarely observed, and exact matching may have been limited by differing sequencing approaches.

Reading the label with the study, this specimen's time point is: naive CD8 control sorted from an acute-time-point sample. Enrolled in the Montreal Hepatitis C Cohort (HEPCO) in Canada, the donors were people who inject drugs, and these donors were followed every 3 months. Acute primary HCV infection was defined by a positive HCV RNA or antibody test following a negative test within the previous 24 weeks. Cells were surface stained with CD3, CD8 and CD45RO antibodies, and an aqua fixable dye was used to exclude dead cells. The cohort comprised 7 or 8 spontaneous resolvers, defined by HCV RNA clearance within 24 weeks. Frozen stocks of peripheral blood mononuclear cells were first thawed, after which negative isolation of CD8+ T cells was carried out using the MACS CD8+ T cell Isolation Kit. Sorting of the cells was done on a BD FACSAria II cell sorter. V lost 1 base and J lost 5 bases; the stretch between them is 16 bases long. The CDR3 numbers 16 residues from cysteine through phenylalanine. Only the CDR3 part of the read is kept: 48 bases, read in frame from the first base. The germline V gene provides CDR1 MGHRA and CDR2 YSYEKL.

Sample: naive CD8+ T cells from PBMCs. The cell subset or site label of this sample denotes: sorted total naive CD45RO-negative CD8+ T cells. This clonotype was sampled from a woman in her late teens or twenties who spontaneously cleared hepatitis C infection. The sequence links TRBV4-1 to TRBJ2-3; the D gene remains uncertain. The DNA sequence is TGCGCCAGCAGCCAAGGGAGCGTCGTGACCGAAGATACGCAGTATTTT. It specifies CASSQGSVVTEDTQYF.